Listed below are T cell receptor beta chains from one sample, sequenced in a study of shared clonotypes between healthy human individuals. Sequenced by immunoSEQ multiplex PCR; TCRdb stores in-frame clones only, minus some. The sample contains about 2.4 million clones, around 94% of which appear only once. The specimen was naive CD4+ T cells sorted from blood. The receptors stem from a man aged 18 to 29 in good health. The CDR3 runs from the conserved cysteine through the conserved F or W. The D gene is left open where the match is weak. Clone size is shown for a subset of rows, as once, few, many or a class of expanded clone.

abundance	v_gene	j_gene	d_gene	CDR3nt	CDR3aa
once	TRBV30	TRBJ2-5	TRBD1	TGTGCCTGGACTAAAGACAGGGGGAGGGGAGAGACCCAGTACTTC	CAWTKDRGRGETQYF
-	TRBV10-3	TRBJ2-3	TRBD2	TGTGCCATCAGTAGATCTAGCGGGAGCCCCGATACGCAGTATTTT	CAISRSSGSPDTQYF
-	TRBV5-1	TRBJ1-6	TRBD1	TGCGCCAGCAGCTTGGAGGTGTATGGGGGACAGGCTAATTCACCCCTCCACTTT	CASSLEVYGGQANSPLHF
-	TRBV5-4	TRBJ1-6	TRBD1	TGTGCCAGCAGCACCGGTGACAGGGTAGCTGGTTCACCCCTCCACTTT	CASSTGDRVAGSPLHF
-	TRBV7-2	TRBJ1-2	TRBD1	TGTGCCAGCAGCGTAGGGACAGGGAGCAACTATGGCTACACCTTC	CASSVGTGSNYGYTF
-	TRBV11-1	TRBJ2-5	-	TGTGCCAGCAGCTCGGGGCGGGCGACAGACCGCGTGGGGACCCAGTACTTC	CASSSGRATDRVGTQYF
-	TRBV10-3	TRBJ2-1	-	TGTGCCATCAGTGACGTTAGCGCTTACTCCTACAATGAGCAGTTCTTC	CAISDVSAYSYNEQFF
-	TRBV9	TRBJ1-5	-	TGTGCCAGCAGCGTAGGGACGAATCAGCCCCAGCATTTT	CASSVGTNQPQHF
-	TRBV19	TRBJ2-1	-	TGTGCCAGTAGTTATAAGACAGGATCCTACAATGAGCAGTTCTTC	CASSYKTGSYNEQFF
-	TRBV11-2	TRBJ1-1	TRBD1	TGTGCCAGCAGCTTAGGACAGGGTTTGGCTGAAGCTTTCTTT	CASSLGQGLAEAFF
-	TRBV4-1	TRBJ2-6	TRBD1	TGCGCCAGCAGCCAAGCAACAGGGGATGGTGGGGCCAACGTCCTGACTTTC	CASSQATGDGGANVLTF
-	TRBV5-1	TRBJ1-2	-	TGCGCCAGCAGATCCGCCGACAGTATCCTCTATGGCTACACCTTC	CASRSADSILYGYTF
once	TRBV29-1	TRBJ2-1	TRBD2	TGCAGCGTTGACCAAACCGGGACTAGCGGGAGGTTAAGCTCCTACAATGAGCAGTTCTTC	CSVDQTGTSGRLSSYNEQFF
-	TRBV10-2	TRBJ2-7	TRBD1	TGCGCCAGCAGTGACGGGACAGGGGCCTACGAGCAGTACTTC	CASSDGTGAYEQYF
-	TRBV5-1	TRBJ2-3	-	TGCGCCAGCAGCTTGGACGGGACAACCACAGATACGCAGTATTTT	CASSLDGTTTDTQYF
once	TRBV6-1	TRBJ1-3	-	TGTGCCAGCACAAGTTTTCTTTCTGGAAACACCATATATTTT	CASTSFLSGNTIYF
-	TRBV28	TRBJ1-6	-	TGTGCCAGCAGTTCACAAGGAGAACCCCTCCACTTT	CASSSQGEPLHF
-	TRBV5-1	TRBJ2-3	TRBD2	TGCGCCAGCAGCGTTGCTAGCGGGGGGACCACAGATACGCAGTATTTT	CASSVASGGTTDTQYF
-	TRBV6-5	TRBJ2-1	TRBD2	TGTGCCAGCAGTTACTCGCTAGCGGGAGGGCGGGATGAGCAGTTCTTC	CASSYSLAGGRDEQFF
-	TRBV5-1	TRBJ1-6	-	TGCGCCAGCAGCTTGGATGGGGATGCTAATTCACCCCTCCACTTT	CASSLDGDANSPLHF
-	TRBV18	TRBJ2-3	-	TGTGCCAGCTCACGCGGCCCAAAAAGCACAGATACGCAGTATTTT	CASSRGPKSTDTQYF
-	TRBV11-2	TRBJ2-5	-	TGTGCCAGCAGCTTTGCTAGCCCGGAGACCCAGTACTTC	CASSFASPETQYF
-	TRBV6-1	TRBJ2-5	TRBD2	TGTGCCAGCAGTGCTATGCGGGGGGTCCCAGAGACCCAGTACTTC	CASSAMRGVPETQYF
once	TRBV7-2	TRBJ2-7	-	TGTGCCAGCAGCTTCCTACGCGAGCAGTACTTC	CASSFLREQYF
-	TRBV7-6	TRBJ2-3	-	TGTGCCAGCAGCCCGAGGGTTGGGACTAGCACAGATACGCAGTATTTT	CASSPRVGTSTDTQYF
-	TRBV6-5	TRBJ2-7	TRBD1	TGTGCCAGCAGTTACTCCTCGGACAGGCGAACCTACGAGCAGTACTTC	CASSYSSDRRTYEQYF
-	TRBV9	TRBJ2-3	TRBD2	TGTGCCAGCAGCGCTGGACTAGCGTTTAGCACAGATACGCAGTATTTT	CASSAGLAFSTDTQYF
-	TRBV19	TRBJ2-1	TRBD2	TGTGCCAGTAGTATCCGGCCAGCGGGGAATGAGCAGTTCTTC	CASSIRPAGNEQFF
-	TRBV28	TRBJ2-6	-	TGTGCCAGCAGTCAAACAGGGCCTGGGGCCAACGTCCTGACTTTC	CASSQTGPGANVLTF
-	TRBV5-4	TRBJ1-3	-	TGTGCCAGCAGCTTGGGCGGGCCTGGAAACACCATATATTTT	CASSLGGPGNTIYF